The present entry profiles one T cell receptor beta chain with its context. These data belong to a study of blood T cell repertoires in COVID-19. Study background: Samples of COVID-19 (acute and convalescent) were obtained from the United States, Italy and Spain.

Here immunoSEQ multiplex PCR was the method, and the copy in TCRdb shows in-frame clones only, minus some. The table has 380,000 or so clones, about 90% seen once. This CDR3 comprises 12 residues. The ends were cut back, 0 bases at V and 6 bases at J, with 5 bases in the middle. Germline loops: CDR1 LNHDA, CDR2 SQIVND (reference sequence). This receptor was taken from a man aged 35 to 55 with acute or convalescent COVID-19. Sample: peripheral blood. The chain joins TRBV19 to TRBJ1-2; no firm D call. The CDR3 reads CASSIEGDGYTF. The CDR3 region has the DNA TGTGCCAGTAGTATAGAGGGCGATGGCTACACCTTC.